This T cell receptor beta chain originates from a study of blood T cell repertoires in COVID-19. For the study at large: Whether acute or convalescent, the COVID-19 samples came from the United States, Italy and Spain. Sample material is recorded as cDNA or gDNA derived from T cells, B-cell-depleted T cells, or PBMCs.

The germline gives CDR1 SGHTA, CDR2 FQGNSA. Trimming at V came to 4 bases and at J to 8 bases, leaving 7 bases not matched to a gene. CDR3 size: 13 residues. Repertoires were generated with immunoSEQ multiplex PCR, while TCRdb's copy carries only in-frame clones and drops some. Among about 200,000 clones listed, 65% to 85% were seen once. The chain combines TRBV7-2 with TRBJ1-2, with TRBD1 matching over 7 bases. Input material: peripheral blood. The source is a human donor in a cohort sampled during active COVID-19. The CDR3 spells CASSSPGGWGYTF. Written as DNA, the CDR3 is TGTGCCAGCAGCTCCCCAGGGGGTTGGGGCTACACCTTC.